This TCR beta chain was identified in a study of cytomegalovirus exposure and HLA in healthy donors. Study conclusions and caveats: Most TCR sequences showed up rarely, but some public TCRs showed up in many donors. Investigators reported 164 TCR beta chains as tied to cytomegalovirus. Among the CMV-associated chains, three were confirmed in vitro as specific for CMV antigens. With high specificity and sensitivity, the classifier reportedly diagnosed cytomegalovirus status.

TCRdb keeps only in-frame clones here, not all; method: immunoSEQ multiplex PCR. The sample lists some 170,000 clones; 85% were seen once. Details on this clone: What it binds is not known.

This CDR3 spans 18 amino acids. V was cut by 5 bases and J by 7 bases, with 24 bases left in between. The germline gives CDR1 SGHVS, CDR2 FNYEAQ. This TCR was recovered from a man younger than 40 in good health and CMV-seropositive. Source material: PBMCs. The V gene is TRBV7-6, the J gene TRBJ1-6; a possible D gene is TRBD1 (5 bases). CDR3 residues: CASSATGTPTFSNSPLHF. DNA of the CDR3: TGTGCCAGCAGCGCAACCGGGACTCCGACCTTTTCGAATTCACCCCTCCACTTT.